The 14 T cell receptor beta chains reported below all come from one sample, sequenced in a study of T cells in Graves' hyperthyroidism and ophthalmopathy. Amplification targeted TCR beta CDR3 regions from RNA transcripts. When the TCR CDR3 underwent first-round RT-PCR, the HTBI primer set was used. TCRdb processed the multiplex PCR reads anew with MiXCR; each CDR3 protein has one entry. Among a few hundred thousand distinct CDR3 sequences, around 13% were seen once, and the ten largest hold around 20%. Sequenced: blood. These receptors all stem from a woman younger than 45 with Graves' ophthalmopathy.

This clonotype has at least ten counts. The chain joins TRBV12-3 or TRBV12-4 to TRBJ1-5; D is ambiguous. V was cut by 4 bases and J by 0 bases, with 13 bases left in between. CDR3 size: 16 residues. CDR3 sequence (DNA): TGTGCCAGCAGTTCCCCTCGACACTATAGCAATCAGCCCCAGCATTTT. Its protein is CASSSPRHYSNQPQHF.

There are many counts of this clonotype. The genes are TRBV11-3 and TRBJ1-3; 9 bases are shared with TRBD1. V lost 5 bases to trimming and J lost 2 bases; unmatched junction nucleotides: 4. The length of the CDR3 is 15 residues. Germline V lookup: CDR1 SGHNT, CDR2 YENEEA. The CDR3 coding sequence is TGTGCCAGCAGCCCCGGACAGGGGCCTGGAAACACCATATATTTT. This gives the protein CASSPGQGPGNTIYF.

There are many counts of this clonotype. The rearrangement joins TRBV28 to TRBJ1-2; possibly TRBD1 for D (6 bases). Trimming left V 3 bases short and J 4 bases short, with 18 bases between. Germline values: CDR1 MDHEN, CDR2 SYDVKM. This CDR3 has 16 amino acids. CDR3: CASSFPPEGTSYGYTF. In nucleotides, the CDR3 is TGTGCCAGCAGTTTTCCCCCGGAGGGGACAAGCTATGGCTACACCTTC.

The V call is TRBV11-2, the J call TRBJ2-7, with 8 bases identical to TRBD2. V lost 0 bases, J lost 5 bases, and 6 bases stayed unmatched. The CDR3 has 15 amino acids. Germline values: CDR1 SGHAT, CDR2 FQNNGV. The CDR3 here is CASSLDPAGANEQYF. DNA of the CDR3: TGTGCCAGCAGCTTAGATCCAGCGGGAGCGAACGAGCAGTACTTC.

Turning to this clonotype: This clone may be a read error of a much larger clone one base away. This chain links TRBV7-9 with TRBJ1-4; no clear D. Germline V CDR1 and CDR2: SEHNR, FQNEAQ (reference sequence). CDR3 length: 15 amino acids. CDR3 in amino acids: CACSSPSNPGEKLFF. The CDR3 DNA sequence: TGTGCCTGCAGCTCACCCTCGAATCCGGGTGAAAAACTGTTTTTT.

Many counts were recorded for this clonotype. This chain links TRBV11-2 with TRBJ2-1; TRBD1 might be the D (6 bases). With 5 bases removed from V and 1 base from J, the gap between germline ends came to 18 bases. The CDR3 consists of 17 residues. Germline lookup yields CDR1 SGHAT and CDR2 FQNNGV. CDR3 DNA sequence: TGTGCCAGCAGCCCACAGACAGGAACCCTTTCCTACAATGAGCAGTTCTTC. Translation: CASSPQTGTLSYNEQFF.

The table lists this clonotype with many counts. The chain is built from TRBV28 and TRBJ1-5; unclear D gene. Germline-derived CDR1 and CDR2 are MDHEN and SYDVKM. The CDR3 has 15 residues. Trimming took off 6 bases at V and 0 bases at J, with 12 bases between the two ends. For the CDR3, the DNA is TGTGCCAGCAGGTACTATCTTAATAGCAATCAGCCCCAGCATTTT. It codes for CASRYYLNSNQPQHF.

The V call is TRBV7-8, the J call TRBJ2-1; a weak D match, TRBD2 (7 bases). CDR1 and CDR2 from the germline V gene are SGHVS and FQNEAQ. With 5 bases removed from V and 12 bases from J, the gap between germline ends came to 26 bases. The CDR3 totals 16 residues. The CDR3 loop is CASSPVGGGPIRAQFF. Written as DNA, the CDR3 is TGTGCCAGCAGCCCAGTGGGGGGGGGGCCGATTCGGGCGCAGTTCTTC.

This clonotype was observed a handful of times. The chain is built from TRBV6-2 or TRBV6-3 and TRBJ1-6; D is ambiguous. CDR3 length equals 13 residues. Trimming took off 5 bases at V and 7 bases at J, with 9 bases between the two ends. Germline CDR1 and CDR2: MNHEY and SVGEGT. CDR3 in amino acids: CASSGGLNSPLHF. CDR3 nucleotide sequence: TGTGCCAGCAGTGGCGGGTTGAATTCACCCCTCCACTTT.

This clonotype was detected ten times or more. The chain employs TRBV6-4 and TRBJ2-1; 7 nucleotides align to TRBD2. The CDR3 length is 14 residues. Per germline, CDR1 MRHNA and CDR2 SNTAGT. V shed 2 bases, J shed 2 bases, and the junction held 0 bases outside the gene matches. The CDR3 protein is CASSDGGAYNEQFF. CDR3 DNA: TGTGCCAGCAGTGACGGGGGGGCCTACAATGAGCAGTTCTTC.

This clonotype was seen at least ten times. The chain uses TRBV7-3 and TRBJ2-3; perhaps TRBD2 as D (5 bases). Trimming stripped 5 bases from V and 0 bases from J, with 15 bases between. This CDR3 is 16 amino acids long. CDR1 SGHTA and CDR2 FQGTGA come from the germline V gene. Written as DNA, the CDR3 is TGTGCCAGCAGCCCCGCTGGGAGACCTAGCACAGATACGCAGTATTTT. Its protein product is CASSPAGRPSTDTQYF.

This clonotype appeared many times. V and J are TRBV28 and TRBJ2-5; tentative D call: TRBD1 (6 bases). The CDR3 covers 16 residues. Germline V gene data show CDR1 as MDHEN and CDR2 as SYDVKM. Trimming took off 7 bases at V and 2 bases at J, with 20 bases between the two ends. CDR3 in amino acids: CASTTSGTRIQETQYF. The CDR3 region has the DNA TGTGCCAGCACTACATCCGGGACAAGGATACAAGAGACCCAGTACTTC.

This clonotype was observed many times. CDR3 coding DNA: TGTGCCAGCAGTACTCAGAACACTGAAGCTTTCTTT. This encodes CASSTQNTEAFF. The rearrangement uses TRBV28 and TRBJ1-1; unclear D gene. The CDR3 extends over 12 amino acids. Trimming took 5 bases from V and 1 from J, leaving 5 bases between them. Looked up from germline, CDR1 is MDHEN and CDR2 is SYDVKM. Supplemented by reference TRBV28 and TRBJ1-1, the full variable domain reads DVKVTQSSRYLVKRTGEKVFLECVQDMDHENMFWYRQDPGLGLRLIYFSYDVKMKEKGDIPEGYSVSREKKERFSLILESASTNQTSMYLCASSTQNTEAFFGQGTRLTVV.

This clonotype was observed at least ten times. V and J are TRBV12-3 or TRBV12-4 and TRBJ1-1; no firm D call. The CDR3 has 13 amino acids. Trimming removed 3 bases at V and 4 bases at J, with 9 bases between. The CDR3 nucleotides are TGTGCCAGCAGTTTTGAACGGTCCACTGAAGCTTTCTTT. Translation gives CASSFERSTEAFF.